Described below is a single T cell receptor (beta chain) sequence and its context. The time point is: baseline pretreatment blood. Treatment noted: 15 Gy SBRT to primary tumor, nephrectomy 4 weeks later. After SBRT, blood was collected at 2 and 4 weeks, plus baseline. This sample was included in a study of radiation and T cells in renal cell carcinoma. Study background: Nephrectomy followed 15 Gy stereotactic body radiation by 4 weeks.

Here immunoSEQ multiplex PCR was the method, and the copy in TCRdb shows in-frame clones only, minus some. The sample has 94,000 or so clones, over 75% seen once. Germline CDR1 reads LNHDA; CDR2 reads SQIVND (reference sequence). With 3 bases removed from V and 2 bases from J, the gap between germline ends came to 13 bases. The CDR3 is made up of 15 amino acids. The source material was blood, sampled from a patient whose treatment included radiotherapy and nephrectomy. The TCR was taken from a man in his 60s with renal cell carcinoma. The V call is TRBV19, the J call TRBJ1-2; possibly TRBD1 for D (6 bases). The CDR3 spells CASSIYREENYGYTF. The CDR3, as DNA: TGTGCCAGTAGTATCTACAGGGAAGAGAACTATGGCTACACCTTC.